One and the same sample provided the 13 T cell receptor beta chains below, sequenced in a study of CD8 T cells in ankylosing spondylitis. Broader study findings: It appeared that ankylosing spondylitis blood was characterized by a TCR beta motif of under ten highly homologous variants.

TCRdb itself ran the 5' RACE reads through MiXCR, one entry per CDR3 protein. The table records 700,000 to 1,000,000 distinct CDR3 sequences, about an eighth of them present only once. These receptors have no known antigen. The sequencing sample was made of blood, either unsorted or a sorted T cell fraction (not recorded which). The receptors were gathered from a male donor with ankylosing spondylitis.

The table lists this clonotype with a count of one. The chain has TRBV18 and TRBJ2-5; 8 nucleotides agree with TRBD1. This CDR3 spans 12 amino acids. Per germline, CDR1 KGHSH and CDR2 LQKENI. V lost 11 bases to trimming and J lost 4 bases; unmatched junction nucleotides: 6. In nucleotides, the CDR3 is TGTGCCTCGGACAGGGACCGAGAGACCCAGTACTTC. This translates into CASDRDRETQYF.

At least ten counts were recorded for this clonotype. This CDR3 reads CASSPSGYSTDTQYF. The DNA for the CDR3 is TGTGCCAGCAGTCCTAGCGGATATAGCACAGATACGCAGTATTTT. The V call is TRBV12-3 or TRBV12-4, the J call TRBJ2-3, with 7 bases lining up with TRBD2. With V trimmed by 5 bases and J by 0 bases, 5 bases remained unmatched. The CDR3 sequence is 15 residues long.

This clonotype was detected only a few times. The gene calls are TRBV7-2 and TRBJ2-7; no clear D gene. Germline V gives CDR1 SGHTA, CDR2 FQGNSA. This CDR3 region has 15 residues. V lost 1 base and J lost 4, with 14 bases in between. The CDR3 spells CASSLGGRTLYEQYF. CDR3 in DNA: TGTGCCAGCAGCTTAGGAGGCCGTACCCTTTACGAGCAGTACTTC.

This clonotype was counted a few times. The chain is built from TRBV4-3 and TRBJ2-1; D is uncertain. The germline gives CDR1 LGHNA, CDR2 YSLEER. The CDR3 is 15 residues long. The V gene lost 4 bases and the J gene lost 2 bases, with 12 bases spanning the gap. DNA for the CDR3: TGCGCCAGCAGCCGCCAAGGCGCGACCTACAATGAGCAGTTCTTC. It is translated as CASSRQGATYNEQFF.

The sample holds a few counts of this clonotype. The gene calls are TRBV21-1 and TRBJ1-4; TRBD1 reflects the table's D call only, with no check against the DNA. TRBV21-1 is a listed pseudogene. This CDR3 is built from 17 residues. The CDR3 region is CASSPTGTGEGNEKLFF. The CDR3 DNA reads as TGTGCCAGCAGCCCCACCGGGACAGGGGAAGGTAATGAAAAACTGTTTTTT.

This sequence joins TRBV20-1 and TRBJ2-4; 14 nucleotides align to TRBD2. Germline lookup yields CDR1 DFQATT and CDR2 SNEGSKA (reference sequence). The CDR3 extends over 16 amino acids. Losses at the gene ends were 6 bases for V and 0 bases for J; bases not matched to a gene: 4. CDR3 region: CSAPGTSGRAKNIQYF. The DNA for the CDR3 is TGCAGTGCGCCCGGGACTAGCGGGAGAGCCAAAAACATTCAGTACTTC.

This clonotype was seen repeatedly, ten times or more. V gene TRBV6-5 combines with J gene TRBJ2-7; D ambiguous. Trimming stripped 2 bases from V and 2 bases from J, with 7 bases between. Germline V gene data show CDR1 as MNHEY and CDR2 as SVGAGI. The CDR3 length is 13 residues. CDR3 sequence reads: CASSYVGTYEQYF. The CDR3 DNA reads as TGTGCCAGCAGTTACGTGGGAACCTACGAGCAGTACTTC.

This clonotype was seen a few times. V usage is TRBV7-6 and J usage is TRBJ1-4; 7 bases map to TRBD1. The CDR3 loop spans 13 amino acids. Germline V gene lookup returns CDR1 SGHVS and CDR2 FNYEAQ. With V trimmed by 8 bases and J by 8 bases, 8 bases remained unmatched. The CDR3 protein is CASGYRGQEKLFF. CDR3 in DNA: TGTGCCAGCGGCTACAGGGGTCAGGAAAAACTGTTTTTT.

This clonotype was observed a handful of times. This sequence joins TRBV7-2 and TRBJ2-1, with TRBD2 matching 7 bases. The germline gives CDR1 SGHTA, CDR2 FQGNSA. Unmatched junction bases numbered 14, after V lost 6 bases and J lost 9 bases. This CDR3 region has 15 residues. The chain's CDR3 is CASRRRLREFGEQFF. The DNA for the CDR3 is TGTGCCAGCAGACGTCGGCTGCGGGAGTTCGGTGAGCAGTTCTTC.

V usage is TRBV20-1 and J usage is TRBJ1-1; D is ambiguous. Trimming took 6 bases from V and 5 from J, leaving 16 bases between them. Germline V CDR1 and CDR2: DFQATT, SNEGSKA (reference sequence). The CDR3 has 13 residues. This chain's CDR3 is CSATANLRTEAFF. CDR3 in DNA: TGCAGTGCCACCGCCAATTTGAGGACTGAAGCTTTCTTT.

This clonotype was seen a few times. This chain links TRBV4-3 with TRBJ2-7, with D possibly matching TRBD1 (6 bases). The length of the CDR3 is 14 residues. Looked up from germline, CDR1 is LGHNA and CDR2 is YSLEER. V lost 0 bases to trimming and J lost 2 bases, with 8 bases between them. The CDR3 DNA follows: TGCGCCAGCAGCCAAGATCCAGGGGCCTACGAGCAGTACTTC. Amino acids: CASSQDPGAYEQYF.

The table lists this clonotype with many counts. A junction end diverges from the germline sequence, so it may reflect a read error. V gene TRBV6-6 combines with J gene TRBJ1-2; weak D call: TRBD1 (6 bases). Germline-derived CDR1 and CDR2 are MNHNY and SVGAGI (reference sequence). The CDR3 extends over 12 amino acids. CDR3: CAISRQAGGYTF. CDR3 DNA: TGTGCCATCAGTCGACAGGCGGGTGGCTACACCTTC.

In its sample, this clonotype was seen a few times. J is TRBJ2-5 and V is TRBV4-2; D possibly corresponds to TRBD2 (6 bases). Trimming cost V 1 base and J 4 bases, with 19 bases left between them. Per germline, CDR1 LGHNA and CDR2 YNFKEQ. The CDR3 is 17 amino acids. CDR3 bases: TGTGCCAGCAGCCAAGTCGAAGCGGACTTGGGGGGAGAGACCCAGTACTTC. It encodes CASSQVEADLGGETQYF.